One sample yielded the 9 T cell receptor beta chains listed below, sequenced in a study of identical twins. TCRdb recomputed calls from the 5' RACE reads with MiXCR, one row per CDR3 protein. The sample records roughly 710,000 distinct CDR3 sequences, around 6% being singletons. Sequenced sample: naive T cells sorted from blood. The receptors originated from a man aged 18 to 35 in good health.

The sample holds many counts of this clonotype. The V gene is TRBV10-3, the J gene TRBJ2-1; no firm D call. V lost 4 bases to trimming and J lost 5 bases, with 15 bases between them. This CDR3 is built from 15 residues. Germline V CDR1 and CDR2: ENHRY, SYGVKD. This chain's CDR3 is CAISGLAQPNNEQFF. CDR3 nucleotides: TGTGCCATCAGTGGTCTGGCGCAACCCAACAATGAGCAGTTCTTC.

This clonotype was counted only a few times. The V call is TRBV5-1, the J call TRBJ2-1; TRBD2 matches 7 bases. Germline CDR1 SGHRS, CDR2 YFSETQ. CDR3 length: 14 amino acids. Germline trimming cut 4 bases from V and 6 bases from J; bases unmatched to any gene: 7. For the CDR3, the DNA is TGCGCCAGCAGCGGAGCGGGATTCTCCAATGAGCAGTTCTTC. Amino acids: CASSGAGFSNEQFF.

This clonotype has a handful of counts. The chain is built from TRBV20-1 and TRBJ2-5; D possibly corresponds to TRBD1 (5 bases). This CDR3 spans 14 amino acids. Germline V gene data show CDR1 as DFQATT and CDR2 as SNEGSKA (reference sequence). The ends were cut back, 6 bases at V and 5 bases at J, with 19 bases in the middle. This CDR3 is CSATQTAAGETQYF. CDR3 nucleotides: TGCAGTGCCACGCAGACAGCCGCTGGGGAGACCCAGTACTTC.

This clonotype was counted many times. The chain couples TRBV29-1 to TRBJ2-2, with D unresolved. The V gene lost 1 base and the J gene lost 6 bases, with 12 bases spanning the gap. From germline, CDR1 is SQVTM and CDR2 ANQGSEA. This CDR3 spans 14 amino acids. The CDR3 sequence is CSVEVGHGSGELFF. As DNA, the CDR3 is TGCAGCGTTGAAGTGGGCCACGGCTCCGGGGAGCTGTTTTTT.

This clonotype appeared a few times. V usage is TRBV11-2 and J usage is TRBJ2-2; D is perhaps TRBD1 (7 bases). There are 18 residues in the CDR3. V lost 5 bases and J lost 4, with 23 bases in between. Germline V gene sequence: CDR1 SGHAT, CDR2 FQNNGV. In nucleotides, the CDR3 is TGTGCCAGCAGCCGACTCATAGGGGGGACAGCGCTCACCGGGGAGCTGTTTTTT. Translation: CASSRLIGGTALTGELFF. The full variable domain, completed using reference TRBV11-2 and TRBJ2-2, is EAGVAQSPRYKIIEKRQSVAFWCNPISGHATLYWYQQILGQGPKLLIQFQNNGVVDDSQLPKDRFSAERLKGVDSTLKIQPAKLEDSAVYLCASSRLIGGTALTGELFFGEGSRLTVL.

In this sample, this clonotype turned up a few times. J is TRBJ2-7 and V is TRBV7-2; 7 bases agree with TRBD1. The CDR3 extends over 16 amino acids. V shed 1 base, J shed 2 bases, and the junction held 8 bases outside the gene matches. CDR1 SGHTA and CDR2 FQGNSA come from the germline V gene. This chain's CDR3 is CASSLVTGQSAYEQYF. The CDR3 DNA follows: TGTGCCAGCAGCTTAGTTACGGGACAGTCTGCCTACGAGCAGTACTTC.

This clonotype was observed at least ten times. The V and J genes are TRBV24-1 and TRBJ2-1; 13 nucleotides align to TRBD2. CDR1 is KGHDR, CDR2 SFDVKD, per germline. Trimming at V came to 0 bases and at J to 9 bases, leaving 1 base not matched to a gene. The CDR3 spans 15 residues. The CDR3 bases are TGTGCCACCAGTGATTTGACTAGCGGGAGGGTTGAGCAGTTCTTC. This encodes CATSDLTSGRVEQFF.

This clonotype has only a few counts. V gene TRBV5-1 combines with J gene TRBJ2-1, with D perhaps given as TRBD1 or TRBD2 (5 bases each). The germline V gene encodes CDR1 SGHRS and CDR2 YFSETQ. The CDR3 covers 13 residues. Trimming cost V 4 bases and J 7 bases, with 12 bases left between them. CDR3 region: CASSRDGGNEQFF. The CDR3 nucleotides read TGCGCCAGCAGCCGGGACGGCGGGAATGAGCAGTTCTTC.

This clonotype was counted between two and nine times. The gene calls are TRBV19 and TRBJ2-7; possible D gene TRBD2, 5 bases. The CDR3 is 12 residues long. The ends were cut back, 3 bases at V and 4 bases at J, with 7 bases in the middle. Germline assignment: CDR1 LNHDA and CDR2 SQIVND (reference sequence). The chain's CDR3 is CASSIPGYEQYF. The CDR3 DNA reads as TGTGCCAGTAGTATTCCGGGGTACGAGCAGTACTTC.